This T cell receptor (beta chain) was sequenced during a study of blood T cell repertoires in COVID-19. Trimming removed 1 base from V and 0 bases from J, with 7 bases in between. The CDR3 spans 14 residues. The germline CDR1 and CDR2 sequences are LNHDA and SQIVND (reference sequence). Repertoires were generated with immunoSEQ multiplex PCR, while TCRdb's copy carries only in-frame clones and drops some. This sample carries fewer than 80,000 clones, roughly 71% of them seen once, and the ten largest clones take 28%. This chain uses TRBV19 with TRBJ2-7; D remains unclear. Sequenced: peripheral blood. The receptor's source is a woman of 80 years or more with acute or convalescent COVID-19. CDR3 sequence reads: CASSIAISSYEQYF. CDR3 in DNA: TGTGCCAGTAGTATAGCGATTAGCTCCTACGAGCAGTACTTC.